A single sample gave rise to the 12 T cell receptor beta chains below, sequenced in a study of blood T cell repertoires in COVID-19. Method: immunoSEQ multiplex PCR; TCRdb's copy keeps in-frame clones and lacks some. The sample shows 170,000 or so clones, nearly 80% of them seen only once. The sample consisted of peripheral blood. The source is a woman aged 70-85 years with acute or convalescent COVID-19.

The chain is built from TRBV3-1 (or the pseudogene TRBV3-2) and TRBJ2-3, with 13 bases that match TRBD2. The V gene's germline CDR1 is LGHDT and CDR2 YNNKEL (reference sequence). Trimming at V came to 4 bases and at J to 5 bases, leaving 6 bases not matched to a gene. The CDR3 has 16 amino acids. Here the CDR3 reads CASSRTSGSRVDTQYF. The DNA of the CDR3 is TGTGCCAGCAGCCGGACTAGCGGGAGTAGAGTAGATACGCAGTATTTT.

The gene calls are TRBV4-1 and TRBJ1-2, with a tentative D call TRBD1 (6 bases). Trimming cost V 2 bases and J 4 bases, with 17 bases left between them. This CDR3 is 16 amino acids long. Germline V lookup: CDR1 MGHRA, CDR2 YSYEKL. The CDR3 here is CASSQQPSGVPYGYTF. The CDR3 coding sequence is TGCGCCAGCAGCCAACAACCCTCAGGGGTTCCCTATGGCTACACCTTC.

The sample holds a few counts of this clone. CDR3 amino acids: CASSLPGNQPQHF. The DNA of the CDR3 is TGTGCCAGCAGCTTACCAGGAAATCAGCCCCAGCATTTT. The J gene is TRBJ1-5, the V gene TRBV7-9; D is uncertain. This CDR3 is 13 amino acids long. Trimming left V 2 bases short and J 4 bases short, with 6 bases between. Germline lookup yields CDR1 SEHNR and CDR2 FQNEAQ (reference sequence).

The J gene is TRBJ2-7, the V gene TRBV19; D is perhaps TRBD1 (5 bases). Between the trimmed V and J ends, which lost 3 bases and 2 bases, there was a span of 17 bases. This CDR3 has 16 residues. The germline CDR1 and CDR2 sequences are LNHDA and SQIVND (reference sequence). As DNA, the CDR3 is TGTGCCAGTAGTATGGCCCTAACCCAGGGAACCTACGAGCAGTACTTC. Translating gives CASSMALTQGTYEQYF.

The chain employs TRBV11-3 and TRBJ2-7; possible D gene TRBD2, 5 bases. The CDR3 is made up of 15 amino acids. Trimming took off 5 bases at V and 6 bases at J, with 20 bases between the two ends. Germline V CDR1 and CDR2: SGHNT, YENEEA. The CDR3 nucleotides read TGTGCCAGCAGCCCTCGGGGTAGTCGGCAAGGCGAGCAGTACTTC. Its translation is CASSPRGSRQGEQYF. The full variable domain, rest sourced from reference TRBV11-3 and TRBJ2-7, is EAGVVQSPRYKIIEKKQPVAFWCNPISGHNTLYWYLQNLGQGPELLIRYENEEAVDDSQLPKDRFSAERLKGVDSTLKIQPAELGDSAVYLCASSPRGSRQGEQYFGPGTRLTVT.

This sequence joins TRBV5-1 and TRBJ1-1; D possibly corresponds to TRBD1 (6 bases). The CDR3 spans 12 residues. The V end lost 5 bases, the J end lost 10 bases, and 15 bases lay between the germline ends. CDR1 is SGHRS and CDR2 is YFSETQ in the germline V gene. The CDR3 protein is CASSLEQGPAFF. For the CDR3, the DNA is TGCGCCAGCAGTCTCGAGCAGGGGCCAGCTTTCTTT.

The rearrangement links TRBV7-9 to TRBJ1-2, with 10 positions matching TRBD1. V shed 5 bases, J shed 3 bases, and the junction held 9 bases outside the gene matches. Germline values: CDR1 SEHNR, CDR2 FQNEAQ (reference sequence). The CDR3 length is 16 residues. CDR3 sequence: CASSLRQGASDYGYTF. DNA of the CDR3: TGTGCCAGCAGCCTAAGACAGGGGGCCTCGGACTATGGCTACACCTTC.

The chain is built from TRBV19 and TRBJ2-1; the D gene is possibly TRBD2 (7 bases). Germline V gives CDR1 LNHDA, CDR2 SQIVND (reference sequence). The V gene lost 5 bases and the J gene lost 10 bases, with 24 bases spanning the gap. The CDR3 runs to 16 residues. The CDR3 here is CASSPGGLAATMEQFF. The CDR3 DNA reads TGTGCCAGTAGTCCCGGGGGGCTAGCGGCCACAATGGAGCAGTTCTTC.

The chain combines TRBV28 with TRBJ2-5; 8 nucleotides align to TRBD1. The ends lost 6 bases at V and 0 bases at J; junction bases unmatched: 9. Per the germline V gene, CDR1 is MDHEN and CDR2 is SYDVKM. This CDR3 is 16 amino acids long. As DNA, the CDR3 is TGTGCCAGCAGCCCGAGACAGGGGACCAACCAAGAGACCCAGTACTTC. Amino acids: CASSPRQGTNQETQYF. The full variable domain, rest sourced from reference TRBV28 and TRBJ2-5, is DVKVTQSSRYLVKRTGEKVFLECVQDMDHENMFWYRQDPGLGLRLIYFSYDVKMKEKGDIPEGYSVSREKKERFSLILESASTNQTSMYLCASSPRQGTNQETQYFGPGTRLLVL.

The chain joins TRBV7-3 to TRBJ1-1; D perhaps matches TRBD1 (5 bases). Germline values: CDR1 SGHTA, CDR2 FQGTGA. Trimming removed 5 bases from V and 1 base from J, with 11 bases in between. The CDR3 runs to 14 residues. The chain's CDR3 is CASSPKGANTEAFF. DNA of the CDR3: TGTGCCAGCAGCCCGAAAGGGGCGAACACTGAAGCTTTCTTT.

The V call is TRBV5-6, the J call TRBJ2-5, with 9 bases identical to TRBD1. The CDR3 consists of 15 residues. Germline loops: CDR1 SGHDT, CDR2 YYEEEE. The trim removed 4 bases at V and 5 bases at J, leaving 9 bases unmatched. CDR3: CASSQPGQGPETQYF. The CDR3 DNA is TGTGCCAGCAGCCAACCAGGACAGGGGCCGGAGACCCAGTACTTC.

The table lists this clone with a count of one. The chain couples TRBV3-1 (or the pseudogene TRBV3-2) to TRBJ1-1; D gene ambiguous. Trimming took off 2 bases at V and 4 bases at J, with 8 bases between the two ends. Germline-derived CDR1 and CDR2 are LGHDT and YNNKEL (reference sequence). CDR3 length: 13 amino acids. This chain's CDR3 is CASSQRGVTEAFF. For the CDR3, the DNA is TGTGCCAGCAGCCAACGGGGTGTCACTGAAGCTTTCTTT.